These 5 T cell receptor beta chains share one sample of origin, sequenced in a study of cytomegalovirus exposure and HLA in healthy donors. Use of 60 Vbeta and 13 Jbeta primers characterized the PCR. This table comes from immunoSEQ multiplex PCR, and its TCRdb copy is limited to in-frame clones, with some not included. In the table there are 100,000 to 120,000 clones, around 79% of which are singletons. The sample comprised PBMCs. The receptors were gathered from a woman aged 30 to 39 in good health and CMV-seronegative.

There are a few counts of this clone. CDR3 protein: CASRKLETPGYTF. The CDR3 coding sequence is TGTGCCAGCAGAAAATTAGAAACGCCTGGCTACACCTTC. The chain couples TRBV6-4 to TRBJ1-2; D ambiguous. The CDR3 is made up of 13 amino acids. Germline-derived CDR1 and CDR2 are MRHNA and SNTAGT. V was clipped by 6 bases and J by 7 bases, with 15 bases between them.

The chain uses TRBV13 and TRBJ2-7, with 8 bases fitting TRBD1. The V gene end was trimmed by 0 bases and the J gene end by 6 bases; junction bases not matched to a gene: 7. The CDR3 spans 15 residues. CDR1 is PRHDT, CDR2 FYEKMQ, per germline (reference sequence). The CDR3 reads CASSLGVGQGAEQYF. For the CDR3, the DNA is TGTGCCAGCAGCTTAGGCGTGGGTCAGGGGGCCGAGCAGTACTTC.

The chain joins TRBV13 to TRBJ1-1; no clear D gene. CDR1 is PRHDT, CDR2 FYEKMQ, per germline (reference sequence). The CDR3 extends over 12 amino acids. With 0 bases removed from V and 6 bases from J, the gap between germline ends came to 5 bases. The CDR3: CASSLGASEAFF. CDR3 DNA: TGTGCCAGCAGCTTAGGGGCATCTGAAGCTTTCTTT.

This chain uses TRBV5-6 with TRBJ1-2, with D possibly TRBD1 on 5 matching bases. This CDR3 has 14 residues. V was shortened by 2 bases and J by 1 base, with 9 bases between the two germline ends. The germline V gene has CDR1 SGHDT and CDR2 YYEEEE. CDR3 coding DNA: TGTGCCAGCAGCTTAAAACAGGTTAACTATGGCTACACCTTC. Protein sequence: CASSLKQVNYGYTF.

The J gene is TRBJ2-5, the V gene TRBV5-6, with D possibly being TRBD1 (5 bases). V lost 2 bases and J lost 5, with 10 bases in between. Germline V gene sequence: CDR1 SGHDT, CDR2 YYEEEE. The CDR3 totals 13 residues. CDR3 in amino acids: CASSFRQGETQYF. As DNA, the CDR3 is TGTGCCAGCAGCTTTAGGCAGGGCGAGACCCAGTACTTC.